The entry that follows covers one T cell receptor (beta chain) sequence. The data are from a study of cytomegalovirus exposure and HLA in healthy donors. The repertoire was sequenced with immunoSEQ multiplex PCR; TCRdb's copy has only in-frame clones and lacks some. The sample contains roughly 71,000 clones, around 94% of which appear only once. This CDR3 comprises 14 residues. V was trimmed by 1 base and J by 5 bases, leaving 11 bases between them. Per the germline V gene, CDR1 is SEHNR and CDR2 is FQNEAQ (reference sequence). Specimen: PBMCs. V is TRBV7-9 and J is TRBJ1-2; D unclear. The receptor's source is a woman aged 18-35 years in good health and CMV-seronegative. The chain's CDR3 is CASSLVSAAYGYTF. The CDR3 nucleotides are TGTGCCAGCAGCTTAGTATCGGCAGCGTATGGCTACACCTTC.